This entry is about one T cell receptor beta chain. Its antigen is as yet unknown. CDR3 length: 14 residues. The germline V gene has CDR1 MNHEY and CDR2 SMNVEV (reference sequence). Trimming removed 5 bases from V and 1 base from J, with 11 bases in between. Generated by immunoSEQ multiplex PCR, the TCRdb table keeps only in-frame clones and is missing some. Among 20,000 to 25,000 clones listed, around 87% were seen once. The data were taken from a study of T cell responses to AZD1222 COVID-19 vaccine. The study's findings and limits: Most donors were white British, females outnumbered males, and clonal diversity was possibly underestimated. With dominance at 160-218 and 743-854, vaccine-associated CD4 TCRs spanned spike. None of the repertoires were sampled until the peak T cell response had passed. Close to half of spike-specific TCRs reportedly recognize unmutated variant regions.

The chain has TRBV27 and TRBJ1-1; D is unresolved. The source of this sequence is an adult who received the AZD1222 COVID-19 vaccine. Sequencing used peripheral blood, obtained 28 days after the second AZD1222 dose. The CDR3 reads CASSRLSRNTEAFF. The DNA for the CDR3 is TGTGCCAGCAGTCGCCTGTCCCGGAACACTGAAGCTTTCTTT.